These 18 T cell receptor beta chains originate from one sample sequenced in a study of cytomegalovirus exposure and HLA in healthy donors. TCRdb keeps only in-frame clones here, not all; method: immunoSEQ multiplex PCR. This sample has about 150,000 clones, with 85% to 90% found just once. The sample was PBMCs. Source of these receptors: a young woman in good health and CMV-seropositive.

This clone was found once. The V and J genes are TRBV5-4 and TRBJ2-3, with 11 positions matching TRBD2. This CDR3 has 16 amino acids. J was trimmed by 4 bases and V by 5 bases; bases with no gene match: 9. The V gene's germline CDR1 is SGHNT and CDR2 YYREEE (reference sequence). The CDR3 is CASSPQSLAGADTQYF. As DNA, the CDR3 is TGTGCCAGCAGTCCACAGTCACTAGCGGGAGCAGATACGCAGTATTTT.

This chain connects TRBV2 to TRBJ2-3; tentatively, D is TRBD1 (6 bases). V was cut by 3 bases and J by 1 base, with 8 bases left in between. The CDR3 is made up of 14 amino acids. CDR1 SNHLY and CDR2 FYNNEI come from the germline V gene. This CDR3 is CASSDNRGTDTQYF. The CDR3 DNA sequence: TGTGCCAGCAGTGACAACAGGGGCACAGATACGCAGTATTTT.

The V call is TRBV27, the J call TRBJ2-5, with TRBD1 matching 9 bases. The V segment lost 5 bases and the J segment 4 bases; nucleotides outside the gene matches: 8. Germline V gives CDR1 MNHEY, CDR2 SMNVEV (reference sequence). This CDR3 comprises 15 residues. The CDR3 region is CASSRLQTGGETQYF. CDR3 DNA sequence: TGTGCCAGCAGTCGTCTCCAGACAGGGGGAGAGACCCAGTACTTC.

This clone has a handful of counts. V usage is TRBV10-1 and J usage is TRBJ2-7; 15 nucleotides match TRBD2. The CDR3 is 16 residues long. The germline gives CDR1 WNHNN, CDR2 SYGVQD (reference sequence). Losses at the gene ends were 6 bases for V and 7 bases for J; bases not matched to a gene: 10. The CDR3 reads CASRRTSGRAVREQYF. CDR3 in DNA: TGCGCCAGCAGGAGGACTAGCGGGAGGGCAGTAAGGGAGCAGTACTTC.

This chain uses TRBV29-1 with TRBJ1-1; 9 bases are shared with TRBD1. Germline assignment: CDR1 SQVTM and CDR2 ANQGSEA. The J segment lost 4 bases and the V segment lost 6 bases, leaving 9 bases of the junction unmatched. The CDR3 contains 14 residues. The CDR3 protein is CSVWTGAGGTEAFF. Written as DNA, the CDR3 is TGCAGCGTATGGACAGGGGCCGGGGGCACTGAAGCTTTCTTT.

The CDR3 coding sequence is TGTGCCAGCAGTTGGGGGGACGGCGGGTACGAGCAGTACTTC. Translated, it gives CASSWGDGGYEQYF. The J gene is TRBJ2-7, the V gene TRBV28; D is perhaps TRBD2 (6 bases). V was cut by 4 bases and J by 4 bases, with 14 bases left in between. The CDR3 sequence is 14 residues long. CDR1 is MDHEN and CDR2 is SYDVKM in the germline V gene.

As to this clone: One end of the junction does not line up with germline, which may come from a read error. V usage is TRBV7-7 and J usage is TRBJ2-5, with 7 bases fitting TRBD2. This CDR3 is 13 amino acids long. CDR1 and CDR2 from the germline V gene are SSHAT and FNYEAQ (reference sequence). For the CDR3, the DNA is TGTGCTAGCAGCACGGGAGGTGGGGAGACCCAGTACTTC. Translation: CASSTGGGETQYF.

The chain couples TRBV19 to TRBJ2-1; TRBD2 agrees at 9 bases. V dropped 8 bases and J dropped 4; count of bases not matched to a gene: 15. CDR3 length: 17 amino acids. Germline V lookup: CDR1 LNHDA, CDR2 SQIVND (reference sequence). The CDR3 protein is CASGGRMTSGLYNEQFF. The DNA of the CDR3 is TGTGCCAGTGGGGGACGGATGACTAGCGGATTATACAATGAGCAGTTCTTC.

This chain uses TRBV7-9 with TRBJ2-7; tentative D call: TRBD2 (6 bases). CDR1 is SEHNR, CDR2 FQNEAQ, per germline (reference sequence). This CDR3 has 14 amino acids. The V gene lost 3 bases and the J gene lost 4 bases, with 13 bases spanning the gap. CDR3 bases: TGTGCCAGCAGCTTCGGGGGACCGGTTTACGAGCAGTACTTC. Translated, it gives CASSFGGPVYEQYF.

The J gene is TRBJ1-4, the V gene TRBV11-2; D is perhaps TRBD1 (6 bases). The CDR3 sequence is 19 residues long. The V gene lost 2 bases and the J gene lost 0 bases, with 19 bases spanning the gap. Looked up from germline, CDR1 is SGHAT and CDR2 is FQNNGV. DNA for the CDR3: TGTGCCAGCAGCTTAACTACAGGGTGGTTAGCCACAACTAATGAAAAACTGTTTTTT. It yields the protein CASSLTTGWLATTNEKLFF.

The chain links TRBV2 to TRBJ2-5, with 9 nucleotides matching TRBD2. The ends lost 6 bases at V and 7 bases at J; junction bases unmatched: 12. Per the germline V gene, CDR1 is SNHLY and CDR2 is FYNNEI. CDR3 size: 15 residues. CDR3 region: CASRTISGSSGTQYF. In DNA form, the CDR3 reads TGTGCCAGCAGAACTATTAGCGGGAGCTCGGGGACCCAGTACTTC.

This clone was picked up a small number of times. The chain uses TRBV6-1 and TRBJ2-2; 7 positions match TRBD2. Germline CDR1 reads MNHNS; CDR2 reads SASEGT. This CDR3 comprises 14 residues. V was clipped by 4 bases and J by 7 bases; unmatched bases: 6. CDR3 loop: CASSVGLESGELFF. Written as DNA, the CDR3 is TGTGCCAGCAGTGTTGGACTAGAGAGCGGGGAGCTGTTTTTT.

This chain joins TRBV5-1 and TRBJ2-3; 7 bases fit TRBD1. Trimming at V came to 3 bases and at J to 3 bases, leaving 7 bases not matched to a gene. The length of the CDR3 is 15 residues. Germline loops: CDR1 SGHRS, CDR2 YFSETQ. In DNA, the CDR3 is TGCGCCAGCAGCTCCCCCACAGGGGCAACAGATACGCAGTATTTT. It specifies CASSSPTGATDTQYF.

The chain uses TRBV27 and TRBJ2-1, with TRBD1 identical over 9 bases. The CDR3 runs to 14 residues. CDR1 and CDR2 from the germline V gene are MNHEY and SMNVEV (reference sequence). V lost 6 bases, J lost 9 bases, and 9 bases stayed unmatched. CDR3 nucleotide sequence: TGTGCCAGCAGCGTACAGGACAGGGGTACTGAGCAGTTCTTC. Its protein product is CASSVQDRGTEQFF.

This chain links TRBV7-9 with TRBJ2-7; perhaps TRBD1 as D (5 bases). The CDR3 runs to 13 residues. V was clipped by 1 base and J by 1 base, with 5 bases between them. Germline values: CDR1 SEHNR, CDR2 FQNEAQ (reference sequence). The CDR3: CASSLDRSYEQYF. DNA of the CDR3: TGTGCCAGCAGCTTAGACAGGTCCTACGAGCAGTACTTC.

The chain combines TRBV5-4 with TRBJ2-2, with D possibly matching TRBD2 (5 bases). V was cut by 6 bases and J by 0 bases, with 15 bases left in between. The germline V gene encodes CDR1 SGHNT and CDR2 YYREEE (reference sequence). CDR3 length: 16 residues. The CDR3 region is CASTPQAAPNTGELFF. DNA for the CDR3: TGTGCCAGCACTCCTCAAGCGGCCCCGAACACCGGGGAGCTGTTTTTT.

This clone was recorded only once. The chain couples TRBV20-1 to TRBJ2-7; the match to TRBD1 covers 7 bases. The junction had 6 bases not matched to a gene; V was cut back by 6 bases and J by 7 bases. Germline V lookup: CDR1 DFQATT, CDR2 SNEGSKA (reference sequence). The CDR3 is 11 residues long. The CDR3 coding sequence is TGCAGTGCGGTCAGACAGGGAGAGCAGTACTTC. Translating it yields CSAVRQGEQYF.

The genes are TRBV15 and TRBJ2-7, with 7 bases that match TRBD1. Trimming cost V 4 bases and J 1 base; bases outside gene matches: 10. The CDR3 runs to 16 residues. CDR1 and CDR2 from the germline V gene are LNHNV and YYDKDF (reference sequence). The CDR3, as DNA: TGTGCCACCAGCACCAAATACCGGGACAGTTCCTACGAGCAGTACTTC. Amino acid sequence: CATSTKYRDSSYEQYF.